The 11 T cell receptor beta chains below come from one sample, sequenced in a study of T cell repertoires in cytomegalovirus infection. TCRdb itself ran the reads through MiXCR, one entry per CDR3 protein. The table records about 920,000 distinct CDR3 sequences, around 31% of them present only once. These TCRs' antigens remain unknown. This sample comprised cultured CD8+ T cells from PBMCs, obtained from culture after CMV antigen stimulation. The receptors come from a human donor in good health (CMV status not recorded). Some clones in this sample may be carry-over from other donors' samples.

The count of this clonotype is one. V gene TRBV2 combines with J gene TRBJ2-5, with D perhaps TRBD1 or TRBD2 (5 bases each). V was shortened by 4 bases and J by 5 bases, with 20 bases between the two germline ends. Germline-derived CDR1 and CDR2 are SNHLY and FYNNEI. The CDR3 spans 16 residues. The CDR3 DNA reads TGTGCCAGCAGTGGACCGGGACCCTCTCCGGGGGAGACCCAGTACTTC. Protein product: CASSGPGPSPGETQYF.

This clonotype was found a few times. The V and J genes are TRBV29-1 and TRBJ2-2, with 12 bases matching TRBD1. In germline, CDR1 is SQVTM, CDR2 ANQGSEA. V gave up 6 bases and J gave up 7 bases; unmatched junction bases: 12. The CDR3 is made up of 16 amino acids. In DNA form, the CDR3 reads TGCAGCGTCCTCACACCGGGACAGGGGGCGGTCGGGGAGCTGTTTTTT. This gives the protein CSVLTPGQGAVGELFF.

This rearrangement joins TRBV5-4 to TRBJ2-7, with TRBD1 matching 7 bases. V was clipped by 2 bases and J by 5 bases; unmatched bases: 4. CDR1 is SGHNT and CDR2 is YYREEE in the germline V gene (reference sequence). This CDR3 region has 13 residues. This CDR3 reads CASSFDRENEQYF. The CDR3 nucleotides read TGTGCCAGCAGCTTTGACAGGGAGAACGAGCAGTACTTC. Combining the CDR3 with reference TRBV5-4 and TRBJ2-7 gives the whole variable domain ETGVTQSPTHLIKTRGQQVTLRCSSQSGHNTVSWYQQALGQGPQFIFQYYREEENGRGNFPPRFSGLQFPNYSSELNVNALELDDSALYLCASSFDRENEQYFGPGTRLTVT.

Of note for this clonotype: Germline and junction disagree at one end, which may indicate a read error. The chain recombines TRBV5-1 with TRBJ2-7, with D tentatively TRBD2 (6 bases). The germline CDR1 and CDR2 sequences are SGHRS and YFSETQ. The CDR3 runs to 17 residues. This CDR3 is CASSLAPTEEGSYEQCF. As DNA, the CDR3 is TGCGCCAGCAGCTTGGCCCCCACCGAGGAGGGTTCCTACGAGCAGTGCTTC.

This CDR3 is CASSYSSLASGGYNEQFF. The CDR3 coding sequence is TGTGCCAGCAGTTACTCTTCGCTAGCAAGCGGGGGATACAATGAGCAGTTCTTC. V gene TRBV6-6 combines with J gene TRBJ2-1; 8 bases match TRBD2. Germline assignment: CDR1 MNHNY and CDR2 SVGAGI (reference sequence). The CDR3 has 18 amino acids. The V and J ends lost 0 bases and 4 bases, in that order; junction bases with no gene match: 11.

CDR3 DNA: TGTGCCATCAGTGAGTCAACAGGGGACTATGGCTACACCTTC. Protein sequence: CAISESTGDYGYTF. V usage is TRBV10-3 and J usage is TRBJ1-2, with TRBD1 identical over 7 bases. Trimming took 0 bases from V and 3 from J; bases not matched to a gene: 1. The CDR3 is made up of 14 amino acids. The germline CDR1 and CDR2 sequences are ENHRY and SYGVKD.

This clonotype was counted at least ten times. The genes are TRBV7-9 and TRBJ2-3; the match to TRBD1 covers 12 bases. This CDR3 is built from 17 residues. With 4 bases clipped from V and 6 bases from J, the junction kept 11 bases outside the gene matches. Per germline, CDR1 SEHNR and CDR2 FQNEAQ (reference sequence). CDR3 DNA sequence: TGTGCCAGCAGCTCGTCCCTCGGGACAGGGGGCCGGGATACGCAGTATTTT. Translating it yields CASSSSLGTGGRDTQYF.

V and J are TRBV5-1 and TRBJ2-3, with D uncertain. CDR1 is SGHRS, CDR2 YFSETQ, per germline. This CDR3 is 15 amino acids long. The V and J ends lost 0 bases and 7 bases respectively, with 15 bases between them. The CDR3 protein is CASSLEDRFWNTQYF. The CDR3 DNA sequence: TGCGCCAGCAGCTTGGAGGACCGTTTCTGGAATACGCAGTATTTT.

This chain connects TRBV5-3 to TRBJ2-7; possible D gene TRBD2, 6 bases. TRBV5-3 is an ORF for which the function is uncertain. The V end lost 8 bases, the J end lost 4 bases, and 19 bases lay between the germline ends. CDR3 size: 14 residues. CDR3 in DNA: TGTGCCAGCACCCGATGGGGGGACCCGTACGAGCAGTACGTC. This codes for CASTRWGDPYEQYV.

Of note for this clonotype: A much larger clonotype is one base distant, so this may be a read error. This chain connects TRBV7-2 to TRBJ2-5; 8 bases are a match to TRBD2. The germline V gene encodes CDR1 SGHTA and CDR2 FQGNSA. The CDR3 spans 16 residues. CDR3 coding DNA: TGTTCCAGCAGCTTTAATCTCGGGGGGGCTCAAGAGACCCAGTACTTC. It specifies CSSSFNLGGAQETQYF.

This clonotype was observed at least ten times. The CDR3 protein is CASSSPGRQGPYSSYEQYF. For the CDR3, the DNA is TGTGCCAGCAGCTCGCCAGGAAGACAGGGGCCCTACAGCTCCTACGAGCAGTACTTC. V usage is TRBV7-6 and J usage is TRBJ2-7; 8 bases align to TRBD1. CDR1 and CDR2 from the germline V gene are SGHVS and FNYEAQ. The CDR3 consists of 19 residues. V shed 4 bases, J shed 0 bases, and the junction held 17 bases outside the gene matches.